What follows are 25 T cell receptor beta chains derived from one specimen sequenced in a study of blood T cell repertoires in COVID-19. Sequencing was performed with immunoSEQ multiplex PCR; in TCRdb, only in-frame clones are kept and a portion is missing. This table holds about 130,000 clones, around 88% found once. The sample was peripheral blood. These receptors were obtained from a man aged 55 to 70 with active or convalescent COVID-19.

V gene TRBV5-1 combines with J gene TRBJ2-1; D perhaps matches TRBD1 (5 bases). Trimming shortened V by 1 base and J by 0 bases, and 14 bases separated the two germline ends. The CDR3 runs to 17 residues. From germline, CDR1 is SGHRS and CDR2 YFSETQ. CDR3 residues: CASSLHRSVSSYNEQFF. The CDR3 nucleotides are TGCGCCAGCAGCTTGCACAGGTCAGTGAGCTCCTACAATGAGCAGTTCTTC.

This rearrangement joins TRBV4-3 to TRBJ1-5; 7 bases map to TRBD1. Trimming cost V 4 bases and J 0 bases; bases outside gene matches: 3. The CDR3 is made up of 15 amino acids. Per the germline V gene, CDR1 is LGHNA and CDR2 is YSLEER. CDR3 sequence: CASSRTGDSNQPQHF. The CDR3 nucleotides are TGCGCCAGCAGCCGAACAGGGGATAGCAATCAGCCCCAGCATTTT.

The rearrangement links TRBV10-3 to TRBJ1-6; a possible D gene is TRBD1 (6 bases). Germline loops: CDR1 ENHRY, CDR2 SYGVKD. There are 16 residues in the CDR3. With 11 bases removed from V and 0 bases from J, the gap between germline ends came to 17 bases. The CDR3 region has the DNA TGTGCCCCGTACGACAGGACCTCCTCCTATAATTCACCCCTCCACTTT. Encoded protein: CAPYDRTSSYNSPLHF.

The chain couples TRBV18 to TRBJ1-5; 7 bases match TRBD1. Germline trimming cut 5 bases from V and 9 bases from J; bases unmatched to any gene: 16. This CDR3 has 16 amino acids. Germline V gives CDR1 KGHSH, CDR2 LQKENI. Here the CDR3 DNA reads TGTGCCAGCTCATCGGGAACCCGGGACAGTGGGCTGCCCCAGCATTTT. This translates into CASSSGTRDSGLPQHF.

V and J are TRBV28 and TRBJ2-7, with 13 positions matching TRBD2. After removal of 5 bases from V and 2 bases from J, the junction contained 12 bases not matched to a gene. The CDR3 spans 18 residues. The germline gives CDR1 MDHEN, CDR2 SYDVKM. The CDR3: CASSGGLAGVGPPYEQYF. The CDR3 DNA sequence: TGTGCCAGCAGTGGAGGACTAGCGGGGGTGGGCCCTCCCTACGAGCAGTACTTC.

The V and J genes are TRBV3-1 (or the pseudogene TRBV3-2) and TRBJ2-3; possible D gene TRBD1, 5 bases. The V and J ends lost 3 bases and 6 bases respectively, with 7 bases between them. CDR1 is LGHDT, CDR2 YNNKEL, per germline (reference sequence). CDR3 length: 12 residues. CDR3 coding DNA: TGTGCCAGCAGCCACAGGGTGGATACGCAGTATTTT. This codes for CASSHRVDTQYF.

CDR3 bases: TGTGCCTTTACTGACAGCCCAGGCCAAGAGACCCAGTACTTC. It yields the protein CAFTDSPGQETQYF. The chain has TRBV30 and TRBJ2-5; TRBD1 might be the D (5 bases). This CDR3 is built from 14 residues. The V gene's germline CDR1 is GTSNPN and CDR2 SVGIG (reference sequence). V lost 7 bases and J lost 1, with 16 bases in between.

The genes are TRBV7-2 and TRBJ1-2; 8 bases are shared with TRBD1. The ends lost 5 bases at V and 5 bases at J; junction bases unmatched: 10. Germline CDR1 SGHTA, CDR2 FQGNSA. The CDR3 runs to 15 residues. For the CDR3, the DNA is TGTGCCAGCAGCCCAGAGACAGGGGTCCGGTATGGCTACACCTTC. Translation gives CASSPETGVRYGYTF.

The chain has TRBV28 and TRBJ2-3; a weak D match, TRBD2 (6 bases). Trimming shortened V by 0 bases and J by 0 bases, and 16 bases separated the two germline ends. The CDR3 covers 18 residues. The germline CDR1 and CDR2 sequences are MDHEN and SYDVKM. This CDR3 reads CASSLWGDGAGSTDTQYF. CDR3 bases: TGTGCCAGCAGTTTATGGGGGGACGGAGCGGGCAGCACAGATACGCAGTATTTT.

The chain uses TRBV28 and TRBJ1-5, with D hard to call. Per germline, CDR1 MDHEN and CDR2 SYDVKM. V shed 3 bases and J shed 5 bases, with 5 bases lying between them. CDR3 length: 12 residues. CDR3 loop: CASSFSDQPQHF. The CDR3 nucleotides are TGTGCCAGCAGTTTTTCGGATCAGCCCCAGCATTTT.

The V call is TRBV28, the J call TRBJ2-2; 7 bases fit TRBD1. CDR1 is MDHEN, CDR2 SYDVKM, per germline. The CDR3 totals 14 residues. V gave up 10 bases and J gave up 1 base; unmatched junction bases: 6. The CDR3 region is CAISGTVNTGELFF. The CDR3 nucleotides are TGTGCCATATCCGGGACAGTGAACACCGGGGAGCTGTTTTTT.

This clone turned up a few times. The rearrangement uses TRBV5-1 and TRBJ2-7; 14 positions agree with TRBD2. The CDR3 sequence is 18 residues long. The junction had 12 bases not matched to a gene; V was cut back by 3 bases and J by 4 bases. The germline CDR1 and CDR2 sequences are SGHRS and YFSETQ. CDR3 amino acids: CASSYGTSGSRRGYEQYF. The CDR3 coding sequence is TGCGCCAGCAGCTACGGGACTAGCGGGAGTAGGCGAGGATACGAGCAGTACTTC.

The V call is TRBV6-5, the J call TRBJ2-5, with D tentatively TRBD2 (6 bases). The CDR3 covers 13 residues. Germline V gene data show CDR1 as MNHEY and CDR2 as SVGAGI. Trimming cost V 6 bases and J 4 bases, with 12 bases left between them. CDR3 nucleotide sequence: TGTGCCAGCAGGACCGGGGGTGCAGAGACCCAGTACTTC. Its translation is CASRTGGAETQYF.

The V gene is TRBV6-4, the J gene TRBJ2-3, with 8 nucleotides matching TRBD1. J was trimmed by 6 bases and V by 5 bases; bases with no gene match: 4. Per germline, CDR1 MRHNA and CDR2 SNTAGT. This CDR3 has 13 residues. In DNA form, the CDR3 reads TGTGCCAGCAGTTCCGGACAGGGTGATACGCAGTATTTT. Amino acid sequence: CASSSGQGDTQYF.

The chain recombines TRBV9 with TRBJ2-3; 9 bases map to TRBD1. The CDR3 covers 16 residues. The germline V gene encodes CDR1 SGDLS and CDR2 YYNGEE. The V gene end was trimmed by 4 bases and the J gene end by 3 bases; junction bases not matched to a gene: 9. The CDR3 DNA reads TGTGCCAGCAGCCCTCCGGGACAGGGAATTACAGATACGCAGTATTTT. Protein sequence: CASSPPGQGITDTQYF.

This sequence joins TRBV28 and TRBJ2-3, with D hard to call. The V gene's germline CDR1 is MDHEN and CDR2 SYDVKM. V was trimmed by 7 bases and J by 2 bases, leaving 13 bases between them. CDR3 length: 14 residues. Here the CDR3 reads CASTTSTSTDTQYF. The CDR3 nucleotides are TGTGCCAGCACGACATCTACTTCCACAGATACGCAGTATTTT.

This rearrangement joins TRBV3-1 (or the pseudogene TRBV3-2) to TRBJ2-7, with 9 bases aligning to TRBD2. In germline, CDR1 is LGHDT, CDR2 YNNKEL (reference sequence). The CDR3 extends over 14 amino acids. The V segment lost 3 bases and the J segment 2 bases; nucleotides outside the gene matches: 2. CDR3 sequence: CASSQTSGPYEQYF. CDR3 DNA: TGTGCCAGCAGCCAGACTAGCGGTCCCTACGAGCAGTACTTC.

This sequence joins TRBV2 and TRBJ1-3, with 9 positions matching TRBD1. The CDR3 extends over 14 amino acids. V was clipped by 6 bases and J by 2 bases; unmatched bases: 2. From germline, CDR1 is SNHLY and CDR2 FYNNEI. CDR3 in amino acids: CASRRQGAGNTIYF. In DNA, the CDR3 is TGTGCCAGCAGGCGACAGGGGGCTGGAAACACCATATATTTT.

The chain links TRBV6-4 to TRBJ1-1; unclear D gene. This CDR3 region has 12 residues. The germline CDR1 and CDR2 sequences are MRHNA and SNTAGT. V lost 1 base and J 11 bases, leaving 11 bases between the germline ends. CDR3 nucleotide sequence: TGTGCCAGCAGTGACTGGATTATCAGGGCTTTCTTT. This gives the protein CASSDWIIRAFF.

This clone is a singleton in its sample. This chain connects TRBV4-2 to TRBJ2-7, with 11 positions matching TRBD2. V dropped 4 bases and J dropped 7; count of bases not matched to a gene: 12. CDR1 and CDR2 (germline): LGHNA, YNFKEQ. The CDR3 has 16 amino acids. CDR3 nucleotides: TGTGCCAGCAGCCCGTACCTAGCGGGGGGCCGGGAGGAGCAGTACTTC. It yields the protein CASSPYLAGGREEQYF.

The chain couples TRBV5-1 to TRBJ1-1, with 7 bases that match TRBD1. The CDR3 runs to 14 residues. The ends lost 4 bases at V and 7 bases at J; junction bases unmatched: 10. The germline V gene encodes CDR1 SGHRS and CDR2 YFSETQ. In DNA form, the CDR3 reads TGCGCCAGCAGCCGGGACAACGGGGACAGTGAAGCTTTCTTT. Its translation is CASSRDNGDSEAFF.

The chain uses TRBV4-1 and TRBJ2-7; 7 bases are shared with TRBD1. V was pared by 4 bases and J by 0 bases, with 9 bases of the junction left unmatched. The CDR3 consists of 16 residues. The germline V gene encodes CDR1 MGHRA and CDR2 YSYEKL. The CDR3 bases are TGCGCCAGCAGCCTTAGACAGGGCCTATTCTCCTACGAGCAGTACTTC. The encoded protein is CASSLRQGLFSYEQYF.

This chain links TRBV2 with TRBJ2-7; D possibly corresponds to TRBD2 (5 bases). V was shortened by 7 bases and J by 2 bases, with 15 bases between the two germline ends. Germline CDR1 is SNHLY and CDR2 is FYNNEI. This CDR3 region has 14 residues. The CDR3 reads CASMTEVGTYEQYF. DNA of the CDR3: TGTGCCAGCATGACGGAGGTTGGTACCTACGAGCAGTACTTC.

Written as DNA, the CDR3 is TGTGCCTGGCATACTATGGTCCCACCCAATGAGCAGTTCTTC. It specifies CAWHTMVPPNEQFF. The V gene is TRBV30, the J gene TRBJ2-1; D remains unclear. This CDR3 is built from 14 residues. Germline-derived CDR1 and CDR2 are GTSNPN and SVGIG (reference sequence). Trimming left V 5 bases short and J 6 bases short, with 17 bases between.

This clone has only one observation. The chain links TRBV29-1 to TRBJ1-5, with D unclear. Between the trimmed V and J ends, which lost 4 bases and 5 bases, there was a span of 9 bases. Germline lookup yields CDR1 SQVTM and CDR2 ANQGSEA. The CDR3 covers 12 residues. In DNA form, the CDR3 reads TGCAGCGTTGTATTCCGGGATCAGCCCCAGCATTTT. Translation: CSVVFRDQPQHF.